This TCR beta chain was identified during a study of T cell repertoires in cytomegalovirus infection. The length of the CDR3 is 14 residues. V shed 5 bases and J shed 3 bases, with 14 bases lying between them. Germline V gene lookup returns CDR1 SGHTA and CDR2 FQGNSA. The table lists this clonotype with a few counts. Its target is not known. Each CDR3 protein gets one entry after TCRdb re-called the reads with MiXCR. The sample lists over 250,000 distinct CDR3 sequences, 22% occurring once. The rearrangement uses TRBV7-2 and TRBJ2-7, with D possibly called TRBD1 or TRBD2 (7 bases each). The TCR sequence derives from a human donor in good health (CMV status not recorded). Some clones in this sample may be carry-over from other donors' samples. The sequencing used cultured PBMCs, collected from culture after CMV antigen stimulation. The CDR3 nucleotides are TGTGCCAGCAGCCCAGGGGGGAGGGTCTACGAGCAGTACTTC. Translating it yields CASSPGGRVYEQYF.